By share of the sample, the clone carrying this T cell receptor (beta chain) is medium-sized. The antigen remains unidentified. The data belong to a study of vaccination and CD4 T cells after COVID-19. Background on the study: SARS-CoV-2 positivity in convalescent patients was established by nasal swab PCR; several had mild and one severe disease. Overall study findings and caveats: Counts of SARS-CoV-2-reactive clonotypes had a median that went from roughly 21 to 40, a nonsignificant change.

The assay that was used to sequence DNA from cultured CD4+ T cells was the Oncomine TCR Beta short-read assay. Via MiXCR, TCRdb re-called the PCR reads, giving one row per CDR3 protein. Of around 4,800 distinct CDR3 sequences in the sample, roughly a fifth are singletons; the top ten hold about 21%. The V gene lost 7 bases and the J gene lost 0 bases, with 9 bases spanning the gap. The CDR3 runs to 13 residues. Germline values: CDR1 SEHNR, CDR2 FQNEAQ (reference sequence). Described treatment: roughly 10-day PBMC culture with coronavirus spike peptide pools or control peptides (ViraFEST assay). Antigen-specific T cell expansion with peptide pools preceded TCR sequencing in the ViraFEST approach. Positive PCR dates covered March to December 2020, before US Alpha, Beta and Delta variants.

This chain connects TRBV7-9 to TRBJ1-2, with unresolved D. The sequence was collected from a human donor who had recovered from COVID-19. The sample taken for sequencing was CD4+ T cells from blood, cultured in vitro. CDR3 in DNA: TGTGCCAGCACCGATACAACTAACTATGGCTACACCTTC. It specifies CASTDTTNYGYTF.